The 2 T cell receptor beta chains given below trace back to one sample, sequenced in a study of blood T cells in healthy people across ages. Sample-barcoded 5' priming and a J-beta primer mix drove a second PCR of about 6 to 12 cycles. TCRdb re-called the 5' RACE reads with MiXCR, one entry per CDR3 protein. Here the sample spans roughly 2 million distinct CDR3 sequences, around half being singletons. Sequencing was carried out using blood. All receptors derive from a woman between 40 and 55 years old in good health.

V and J are TRBV29-1 and TRBJ1-2, with D perhaps TRBD1 (5 bases). In germline, CDR1 is SQVTM, CDR2 ANQGSEA. This CDR3 comprises 15 residues. The V gene lost 4 bases and the J gene lost 2 bases, with 17 bases spanning the gap. This chain's CDR3 is CSVGKWDRENYGYTF. CDR3 coding DNA: TGCAGCGTTGGAAAATGGGACCGGGAGAACTATGGCTACACCTTC.

The chain is built from TRBV5-1 and TRBJ1-4; the D is unclear. The CDR3 covers 11 residues. Trimming left V 7 bases short and J 10 bases short, with 11 bases between. The germline CDR1 and CDR2 sequences are SGHRS and YFSETQ. The chain's CDR3 is CASRLEGKLFF. The DNA for the CDR3 is TGCGCCAGCCGCCTCGAAGGAAAACTGTTTTTT.